Shown below are 8 T cell receptor beta chains from a single sample sequenced in a study of T cell responses to AZD1222 COVID-19 vaccine (dated by TCRdb to the early 2020s). The time point label on this specimen signifies: baseline before first vaccination. Library creation used the immunoSEQ multiplex PCR assay. TCRdb's version of the immuneACCESS table is confined to in-frame rearrangements and falls short of the full clone set. An unresolved V gene accounts for under half of the shortfall where checked; the remainder is of unknown origin. The sample records about 150,000 clones, about nine tenths of which are singletons. The ten largest clonotypes hold approximately 2% of the sample. The source was peripheral blood, collected on day 0 of AZD1222 vaccination. Receptor source: an adult in good health.

The CDR3 is CASSLTTGGYEQYF. The CDR3 DNA reads TGTGCCAGCAGCTTAACGACAGGTGGTTACGAGCAGTACTTC. The rearrangement uses TRBV7-2 and TRBJ2-7; D might be TRBD1 (6 bases). V lost 2 bases and J lost 4, with 12 bases in between. CDR3 size: 14 residues. Germline CDR1 is SGHTA and CDR2 is FQGNSA.

This chain links TRBV4-1 with TRBJ1-1; D uncertain. Germline CDR1 reads MGHRA; CDR2 reads YSYEKL. This CDR3 has 15 amino acids. Trimming removed 4 bases from V and 1 base from J, with 13 bases in between. The CDR3 region has the DNA TGCGCCAGCAGCCTCGACCACAGAGGGAACACTGAAGCTTTCTTT. Encoded protein: CASSLDHRGNTEAFF.

Written as DNA, the CDR3 is TGTGCCAGCAGCTTAACTACAGCCACCTACGAGCAGTACTTC. It specifies CASSLTTATYEQYF. The chain joins TRBV7-9 to TRBJ2-7; D gene ambiguous. The CDR3 runs 14 residues. Germline CDR1 is SEHNR and CDR2 is FQNEAQ (reference sequence). V gave up 2 bases and J gave up 2 bases, with 10 bases separating them.

This chain links TRBV7-2 with TRBJ1-2; possibly TRBD1 for D (5 bases). Per the germline V gene, CDR1 is SGHTA and CDR2 is FQGNSA. The CDR3 extends over 15 amino acids. Trimming took off 5 bases at V and 2 bases at J, with 15 bases between the two ends. CDR3 DNA: TGTGCCAGCAGCCCCGGGACCGTAAAAAACTATGGCTACACCTTC. Amino acid sequence: CASSPGTVKNYGYTF.

The V and J genes are TRBV28 and TRBJ1-1; D is uncertain. V was trimmed by 5 bases and J by 11 bases, leaving 12 bases between them. The CDR3 has 11 residues. CDR1 and CDR2 (germline): MDHEN, SYDVKM. CDR3 coding DNA: TGTGCCAGCAGTGGCGGACCGGGGGCTTTCTTT. It yields the protein CASSGGPGAFF.

The chain recombines TRBV27 with TRBJ2-1; TRBD1 aligns across 7 bases. V was clipped by 6 bases and J by 5 bases; unmatched bases: 4. CDR1 and CDR2 (germline): MNHEY, SMNVEV (reference sequence). CDR3 length equals 13 residues. Here the CDR3 DNA reads TGTGCCAGCAGGAAGGGACAGAACAATGAGCAGTTCTTC. Protein: CASRKGQNNEQFF.

This chain uses TRBV4-3 with TRBJ1-6; D might be TRBD1 (5 bases). Germline V gene sequence: CDR1 LGHNA, CDR2 YSLEER. The ends were cut back, 0 bases at V and 0 bases at J, with 12 bases in the middle. The CDR3 runs to 18 residues. Here the CDR3 reads CASSQESPQGSYNSPLHF. CDR3 nucleotide sequence: TGCGCCAGCAGCCAAGAATCCCCCCAGGGCTCCTATAATTCACCCCTCCACTTT.

The chain has TRBV7-2 and TRBJ1-1, with a tentative D call TRBD1 (6 bases). The CDR3 covers 13 residues. V lost 1 base and J 3 bases, leaving 6 bases between the germline ends. From germline, CDR1 is SGHTA and CDR2 FQGNSA. The CDR3 protein is CASSLEGDTEAFF. CDR3 DNA: TGTGCCAGCAGCTTAGAGGGGGACACTGAAGCTTTCTTT.